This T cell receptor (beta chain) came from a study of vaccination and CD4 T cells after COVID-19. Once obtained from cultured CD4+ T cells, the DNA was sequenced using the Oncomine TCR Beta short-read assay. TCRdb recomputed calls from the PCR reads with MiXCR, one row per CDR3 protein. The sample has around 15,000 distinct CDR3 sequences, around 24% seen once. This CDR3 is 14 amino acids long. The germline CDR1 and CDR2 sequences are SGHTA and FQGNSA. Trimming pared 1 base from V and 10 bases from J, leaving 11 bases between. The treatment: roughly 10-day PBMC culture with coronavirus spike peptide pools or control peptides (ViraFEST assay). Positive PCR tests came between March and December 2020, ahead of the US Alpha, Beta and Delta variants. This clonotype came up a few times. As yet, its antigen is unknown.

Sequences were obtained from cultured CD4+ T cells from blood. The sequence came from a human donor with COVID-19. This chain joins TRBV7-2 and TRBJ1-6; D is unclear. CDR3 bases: TGTGCCAGCAGCTTAGACAGCCAAAGGTCACCCCTCCACTTT. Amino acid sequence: CASSLDSQRSPLHF.